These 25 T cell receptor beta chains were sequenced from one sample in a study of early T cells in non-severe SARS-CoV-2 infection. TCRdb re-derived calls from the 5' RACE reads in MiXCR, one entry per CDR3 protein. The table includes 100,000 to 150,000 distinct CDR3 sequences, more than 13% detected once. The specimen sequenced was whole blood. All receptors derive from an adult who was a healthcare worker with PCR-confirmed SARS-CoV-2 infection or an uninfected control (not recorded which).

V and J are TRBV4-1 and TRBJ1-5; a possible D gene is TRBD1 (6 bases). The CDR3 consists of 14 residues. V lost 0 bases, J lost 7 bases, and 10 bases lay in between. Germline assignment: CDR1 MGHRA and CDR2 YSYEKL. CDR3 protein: CASSQDSGVQPQHF. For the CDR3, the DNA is TGCGCCAGCAGCCAAGATTCAGGGGTGCAGCCCCAGCATTTT.

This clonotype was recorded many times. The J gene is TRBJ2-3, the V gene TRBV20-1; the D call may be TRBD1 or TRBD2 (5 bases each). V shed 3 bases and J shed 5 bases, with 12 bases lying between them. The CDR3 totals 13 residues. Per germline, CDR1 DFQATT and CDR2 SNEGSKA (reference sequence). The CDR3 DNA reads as TGCAGTGCTAGTTTAGGGGACCGAGATACGCAGTATTTT. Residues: CSASLGDRDTQYF.

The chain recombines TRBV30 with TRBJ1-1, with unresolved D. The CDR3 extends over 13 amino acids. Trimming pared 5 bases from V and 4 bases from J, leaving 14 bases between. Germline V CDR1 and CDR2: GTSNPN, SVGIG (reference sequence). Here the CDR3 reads CAWDQIRSTEAFF. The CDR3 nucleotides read TGTGCCTGGGACCAGATTAGGTCCACTGAAGCTTTCTTT.

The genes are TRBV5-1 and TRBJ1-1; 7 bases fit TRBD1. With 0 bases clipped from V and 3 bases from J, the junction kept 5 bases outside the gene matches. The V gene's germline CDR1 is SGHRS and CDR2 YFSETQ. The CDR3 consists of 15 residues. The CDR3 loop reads CASSLGGQWHTEAFF. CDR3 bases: TGCGCCAGCAGCTTGGGGGGACAGTGGCACACTGAAGCTTTCTTT.

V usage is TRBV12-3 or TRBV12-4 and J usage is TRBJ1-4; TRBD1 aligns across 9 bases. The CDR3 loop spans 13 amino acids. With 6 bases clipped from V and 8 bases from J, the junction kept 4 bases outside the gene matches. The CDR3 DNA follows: TGTGCCAGCAGCCAGACAGGGGGGGAAAAACTGTTTTTT. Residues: CASSQTGGEKLFF.

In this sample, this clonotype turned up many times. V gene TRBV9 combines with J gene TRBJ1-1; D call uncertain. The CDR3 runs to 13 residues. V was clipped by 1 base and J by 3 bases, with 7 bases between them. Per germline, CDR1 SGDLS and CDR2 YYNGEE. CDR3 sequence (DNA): TGTGCCAGCAGCGTATCCCCACACACTGAAGCTTTCTTT. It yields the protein CASSVSPHTEAFF.

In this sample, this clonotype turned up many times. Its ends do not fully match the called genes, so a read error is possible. The CDR3 nucleotides are TGTGCCAGCAGCTTGGAGTATGCGTCGGAGATTTTC. Translating it yields CASSLEYASEIF. The chain employs TRBV5-4 and TRBJ1-2, with D uncertain. Germline V gives CDR1 SGHNT, CDR2 YYREEE (reference sequence). The CDR3 is made up of 12 amino acids.

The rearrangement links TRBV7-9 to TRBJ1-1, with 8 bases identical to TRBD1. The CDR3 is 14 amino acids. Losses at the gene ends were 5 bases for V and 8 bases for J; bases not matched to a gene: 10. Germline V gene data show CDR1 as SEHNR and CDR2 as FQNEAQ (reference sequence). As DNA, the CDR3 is TGTGCCAGCAGCCAGCAGGGGGCTAGTGAAGAAGCTTTCTTT. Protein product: CASSQQGASEEAFF.

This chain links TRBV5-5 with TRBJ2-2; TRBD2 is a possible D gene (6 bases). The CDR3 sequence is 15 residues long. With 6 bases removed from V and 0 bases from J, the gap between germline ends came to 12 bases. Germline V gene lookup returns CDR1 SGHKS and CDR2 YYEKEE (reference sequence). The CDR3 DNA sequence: TGTGCCAGCACCCCGGGGGTATCGAACACCGGGGAGCTGTTTTTT. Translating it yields CASTPGVSNTGELFF. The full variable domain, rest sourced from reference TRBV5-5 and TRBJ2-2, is DAGVTQSPTHLIKTRGQQVTLRCSPISGHKSVSWYQQVLGQGPQFIFQYYEKEERGRGNFPDRFSARQFPNYSSELNVNALLLGDSALYLCASTPGVSNTGELFFGEGSRLTVL.

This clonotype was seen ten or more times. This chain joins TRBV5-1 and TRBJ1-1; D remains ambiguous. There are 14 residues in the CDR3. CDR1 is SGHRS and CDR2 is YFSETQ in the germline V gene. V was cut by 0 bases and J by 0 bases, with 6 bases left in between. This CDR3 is CASSLDGLNTEAFF. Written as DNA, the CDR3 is TGCGCCAGCAGCTTGGATGGTCTGAACACTGAAGCTTTCTTT.

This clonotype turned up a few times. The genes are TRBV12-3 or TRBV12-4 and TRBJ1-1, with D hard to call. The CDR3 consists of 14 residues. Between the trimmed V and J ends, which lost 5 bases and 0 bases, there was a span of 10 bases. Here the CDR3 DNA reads TGTGCCAGCAGTCAGATGAATTTGAACACTGAAGCTTTCTTT. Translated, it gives CASSQMNLNTEAFF.

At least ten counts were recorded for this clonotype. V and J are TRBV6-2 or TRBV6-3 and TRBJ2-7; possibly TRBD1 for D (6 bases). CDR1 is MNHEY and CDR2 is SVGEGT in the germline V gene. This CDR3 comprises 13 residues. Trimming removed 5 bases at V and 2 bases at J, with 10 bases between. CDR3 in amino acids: CASSRGGPYEQYF. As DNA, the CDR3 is TGTGCCAGCAGTCGAGGGGGACCCTACGAGCAGTACTTC.

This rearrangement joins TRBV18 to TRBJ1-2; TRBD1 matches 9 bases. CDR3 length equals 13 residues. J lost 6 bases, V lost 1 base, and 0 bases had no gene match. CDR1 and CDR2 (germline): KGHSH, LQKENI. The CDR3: CASSPRTGDGYTF. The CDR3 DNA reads TGTGCCAGCTCACCACGGACAGGGGATGGCTACACCTTC.

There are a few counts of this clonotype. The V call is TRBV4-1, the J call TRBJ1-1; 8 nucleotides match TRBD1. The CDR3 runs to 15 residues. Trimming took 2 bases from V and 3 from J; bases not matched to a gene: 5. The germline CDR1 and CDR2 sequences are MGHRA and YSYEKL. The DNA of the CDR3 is TGCGCCAGCAGCCAACGGCAGGGGGCGGACACTGAAGCTTTCTTT. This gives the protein CASSQRQGADTEAFF.

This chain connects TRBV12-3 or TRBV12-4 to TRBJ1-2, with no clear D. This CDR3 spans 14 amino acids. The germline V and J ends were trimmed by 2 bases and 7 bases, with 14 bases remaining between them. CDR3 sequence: CASSLNSLYLGYTF. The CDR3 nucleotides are TGTGCCAGCAGTTTAAACTCCCTGTACCTTGGCTACACCTTC.

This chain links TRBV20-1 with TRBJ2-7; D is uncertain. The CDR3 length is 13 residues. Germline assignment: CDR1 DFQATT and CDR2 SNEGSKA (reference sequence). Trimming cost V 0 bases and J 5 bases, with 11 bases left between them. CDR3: CSARDSNVHEQYF. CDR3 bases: TGCAGTGCTAGAGACTCCAACGTCCACGAGCAGTACTTC.

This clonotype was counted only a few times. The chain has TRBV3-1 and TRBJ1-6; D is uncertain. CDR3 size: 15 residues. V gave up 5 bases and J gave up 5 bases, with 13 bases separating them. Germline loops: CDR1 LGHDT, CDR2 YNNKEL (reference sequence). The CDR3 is CASSSSLGNNSPLHF. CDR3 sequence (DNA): TGTGCCAGCAGCTCATCCCTCGGTAATAATTCACCCCTCCACTTT.

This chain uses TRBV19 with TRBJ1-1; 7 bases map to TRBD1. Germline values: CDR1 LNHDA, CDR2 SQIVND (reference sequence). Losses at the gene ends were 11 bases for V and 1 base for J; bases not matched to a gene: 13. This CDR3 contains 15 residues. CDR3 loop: CAVQSLGQWNTEAFF. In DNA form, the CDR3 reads TGTGCCGTCCAATCATTGGGACAGTGGAACACTGAAGCTTTCTTT.

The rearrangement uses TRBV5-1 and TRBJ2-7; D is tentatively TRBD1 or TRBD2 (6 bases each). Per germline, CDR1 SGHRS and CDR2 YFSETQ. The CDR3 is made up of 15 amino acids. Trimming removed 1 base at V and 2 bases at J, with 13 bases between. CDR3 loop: CASSLTGGSAYEQYF. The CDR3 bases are TGCGCCAGCAGCTTGACCGGGGGCTCGGCCTACGAGCAGTACTTC.

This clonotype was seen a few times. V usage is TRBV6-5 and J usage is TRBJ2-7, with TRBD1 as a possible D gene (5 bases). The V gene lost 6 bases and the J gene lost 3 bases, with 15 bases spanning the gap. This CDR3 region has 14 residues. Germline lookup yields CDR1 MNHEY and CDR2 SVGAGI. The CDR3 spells CASSRSQGRYEQYF. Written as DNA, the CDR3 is TGTGCCAGCAGCCGATCCCAGGGTCGCTACGAGCAGTACTTC.

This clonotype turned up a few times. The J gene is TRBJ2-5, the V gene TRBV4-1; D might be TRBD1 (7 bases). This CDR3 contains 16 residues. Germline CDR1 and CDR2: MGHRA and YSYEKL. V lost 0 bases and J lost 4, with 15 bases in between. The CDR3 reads CASSQDPRGEGETQYF. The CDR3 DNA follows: TGCGCCAGCAGCCAAGATCCCAGGGGGGAAGGAGAGACCCAGTACTTC.

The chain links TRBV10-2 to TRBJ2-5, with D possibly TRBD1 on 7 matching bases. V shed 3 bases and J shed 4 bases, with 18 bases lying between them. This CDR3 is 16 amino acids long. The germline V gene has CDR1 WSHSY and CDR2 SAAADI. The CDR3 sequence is CASSDPGGGGAETQYF. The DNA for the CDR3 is TGCGCCAGCAGTGACCCAGGAGGAGGGGGCGCAGAGACCCAGTACTTC.

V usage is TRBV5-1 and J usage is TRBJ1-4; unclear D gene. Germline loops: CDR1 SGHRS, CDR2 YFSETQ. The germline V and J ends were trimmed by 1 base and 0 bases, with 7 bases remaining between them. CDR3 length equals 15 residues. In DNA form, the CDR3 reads TGCGCCAGCAGCTTGTGGGGAACAACTAATGAAAAACTGTTTTTT. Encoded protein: CASSLWGTTNEKLFF.

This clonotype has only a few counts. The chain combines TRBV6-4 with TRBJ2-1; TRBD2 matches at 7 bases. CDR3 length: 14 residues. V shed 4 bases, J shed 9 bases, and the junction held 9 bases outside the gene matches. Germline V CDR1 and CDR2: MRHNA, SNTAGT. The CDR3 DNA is TGTGCCAGCAGTGTCGTGGGGGGGGTCGGTGAGCAGTTCTTC. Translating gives CASSVVGGVGEQFF.

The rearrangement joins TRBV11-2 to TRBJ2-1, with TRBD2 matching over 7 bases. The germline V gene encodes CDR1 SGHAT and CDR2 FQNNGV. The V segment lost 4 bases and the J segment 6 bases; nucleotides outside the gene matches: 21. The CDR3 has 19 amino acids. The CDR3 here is CASSSPASGLLPVSNEQFF. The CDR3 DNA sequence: TGTGCCAGCAGCTCCCCGGCTAGCGGCCTTCTTCCCGTCAGCAATGAGCAGTTCTTC.